The 25 T cell receptor beta chains presented below share a single source sample, sequenced in a study of cytomegalovirus exposure and HLA in healthy donors. Produced via immunoSEQ multiplex PCR; TCRdb's table is partial and in-frame only. Found here are over 200,000 clones, about 91% of them singletons; the top ten hold over 2.5%. The source material was PBMCs. The receptors stem from a woman under 30 in good health and CMV-seronegative.

The chain employs TRBV6-1 and TRBJ1-2; TRBD1 matches at 9 bases. The germline gives CDR1 MNHNS, CDR2 SASEGT. The CDR3 spans 12 residues. V lost 6 bases and J lost 6; bases outside the gene matches: 2. CDR3 protein: CASRGTGHGYTF. For the CDR3, the DNA is TGTGCCAGCAGGGGGACAGGGCATGGCTACACCTTC.

Sample share makes this clone medium-sized. This sequence joins TRBV6-5 and TRBJ2-2; 7 bases line up with TRBD1. This CDR3 is built from 13 residues. V dropped 5 bases and J dropped 6; count of bases not matched to a gene: 3. Germline CDR1 reads MNHEY; CDR2 reads SVGAGI. Written as DNA, the CDR3 is TGTGCCAGCAGTACAGGGGCGGCCGGGGAGCTGTTTTTT. Amino acids: CASSTGAAGELFF.

The CDR3 spells CASSEAAANYGYTF. CDR3 nucleotide sequence: TGTGCCAGCAGTGAAGCGGCGGCTAACTATGGCTACACCTTC. This chain joins TRBV6-1 and TRBJ1-2; no reliable D call. The CDR3 is made up of 14 amino acids. Germline V lookup: CDR1 MNHNS, CDR2 SASEGT. The V end was cut by 0 bases, the J end by 0 bases, with 5 bases between.

This chain connects TRBV2 to TRBJ1-2; D is uncertain. The CDR3 spans 11 residues. Germline V gene data show CDR1 as SNHLY and CDR2 as FYNNEI. Trimming took 7 bases from V and 6 from J, leaving 9 bases between them. CDR3 amino acids: CASTVFNGYTF. CDR3 bases: TGTGCCAGCACGGTTTTTAATGGCTACACCTTC.

This clone was picked up a small number of times. V and J are TRBV6-1 and TRBJ2-3; no clear D gene. This CDR3 has 12 residues. Germline V gene lookup returns CDR1 MNHNS and CDR2 SASEGT. Trimming removed 2 bases from V and 2 bases from J, with 2 bases in between. The CDR3, as DNA: TGTGCCAGCAGTGAATACACAGATACGCAGTATTTT. As protein: CASSEYTDTQYF.

This chain links TRBV28 with TRBJ2-5, with TRBD2 matching 7 bases. There are 14 residues in the CDR3. The trim removed 5 bases at V and 6 bases at J, leaving 9 bases unmatched. In germline, CDR1 is MDHEN, CDR2 SYDVKM. This CDR3 reads CASSLSGKRKTQYF. The DNA of the CDR3 is TGTGCCAGCAGTCTAAGCGGGAAGAGGAAGACCCAGTACTTC.

This chain joins TRBV6-1 and TRBJ2-7, with a tentative D call TRBD1 (6 bases). The germline gives CDR1 MNHNS, CDR2 SASEGT. This CDR3 has 16 amino acids. Between the trimmed V and J ends, which lost 0 bases and 2 bases, there was a span of 14 bases. The CDR3 DNA is TGTGCCAGCAGTGAAGCAGTACCAGGGGCCCCCTACGAGCAGTACTTC. The encoded protein is CASSEAVPGAPYEQYF.

V gene TRBV27 combines with J gene TRBJ2-7, with a possible D match to TRBD1 (6 bases). The CDR3 length is 13 residues. The V gene's germline CDR1 is MNHEY and CDR2 SMNVEV (reference sequence). With 3 bases removed from V and 3 bases from J, the gap between germline ends came to 9 bases. The CDR3 DNA reads as TGTGCCAGCAGTTTCGGACAGAACTACGAGCAGTACTTC. Residues: CASSFGQNYEQYF.

The chain recombines TRBV13 with TRBJ2-1; D not resolved. Germline V gene sequence: CDR1 PRHDT, CDR2 FYEKMQ (reference sequence). The CDR3 consists of 16 residues. Deletions cut 5 bases from V and 1 base from J, with 15 bases between. CDR3 region: CASSTNPSRSYNEQFF. Here the CDR3 DNA reads TGTGCCAGCAGCACAAACCCCTCGAGGTCCTACAATGAGCAGTTCTTC.

The rearrangement links TRBV2 to TRBJ2-3, with 8 bases aligning to TRBD2. The V gene's germline CDR1 is SNHLY and CDR2 FYNNEI. V lost 3 bases to trimming and J lost 4 bases; unmatched junction nucleotides: 9. The length of the CDR3 is 16 residues. DNA of the CDR3: TGTGCCAGCAGTGAGAACAGCGGGAGTAGCGCAGATACGCAGTATTTT. It codes for CASSENSGSSADTQYF.

The chain recombines TRBV18 with TRBJ1-5; TRBD1 matches 9 bases. The germline V gene encodes CDR1 KGHSH and CDR2 LQKENI. CDR3 size: 15 residues. The ends lost 5 bases at V and 4 bases at J; junction bases unmatched: 6. Here the CDR3 reads CASSSQDRGNQPQHF. The CDR3 DNA is TGTGCCAGCTCATCTCAGGACAGGGGAAATCAGCCCCAGCATTTT.

The gene calls are TRBV18 and TRBJ1-5, with D possibly being TRBD1 (6 bases). Trimming took off 5 bases at V and 0 bases at J, with 14 bases between the two ends. The CDR3 extends over 16 amino acids. In germline, CDR1 is KGHSH, CDR2 LQKENI. In DNA, the CDR3 is TGTGCCAGCTCAGAAACGGGACAACTTAGCAATCAGCCCCAGCATTTT. Translating gives CASSETGQLSNQPQHF. The full variable domain, in which reference TRBV18 and TRBJ1-5 provide the parts outside the CDR3, is NAGVMQNPRHLVRRRGQEARLRCSPMKGHSHVYWYRQLPEEGLKFMVYLQKENIIDESGMPKERFSAEFPKEGPSILRIQQVVRGDSAAYFCASSETGQLSNQPQHFGDGTRLSIL.

This clone was seen only once. This chain uses TRBV6-1 with TRBJ1-1; D is unresolved. V shed 2 bases and J shed 4 bases, with 11 bases lying between them. The CDR3 loop spans 14 amino acids. Germline CDR1 is MNHNS and CDR2 is SASEGT. The CDR3 loop is CASSERSRGTEAFF. CDR3 DNA: TGTGCCAGCAGTGAAAGGAGTCGCGGCACTGAAGCTTTCTTT.

The CDR3 DNA reads as TGTGCCTGGAGTAGGGGGCGCAACACCTACGAGCAGTACTTC. Translating gives CAWSRGRNTYEQYF. The rearrangement uses TRBV30 and TRBJ2-7; TRBD1 matches 7 bases. The CDR3 loop spans 14 amino acids. Germline CDR1 GTSNPN, CDR2 SVGIG (reference sequence). J gave up 2 bases and V 2 bases, and 6 bases lay outside the gene matches.

This clone was seen a single time. The DNA for the CDR3 is TGTGCCAGCAGTTTCGCACAGGGGAACACTGAAGCTTTCTTT. Its protein is CASSFAQGNTEAFF. The chain has TRBV27 and TRBJ1-1, with D possibly matching TRBD1 (6 bases). The CDR3 is made up of 14 amino acids. V was trimmed by 3 bases and J by 1 base, leaving 9 bases between them. CDR1 is MNHEY, CDR2 SMNVEV, per germline (reference sequence).

The chain combines TRBV5-4 with TRBJ2-1; 10 bases align to TRBD2. The V and J ends lost 0 bases and 6 bases, in that order; junction bases with no gene match: 3. The CDR3 consists of 15 residues. Looked up from germline, CDR1 is SGHNT and CDR2 is YYREEE (reference sequence). The CDR3 DNA sequence: TGTGCCAGCAGCTTGGCACTAGCGGGGTCCAATGAGCAGTTCTTC. It codes for CASSLALAGSNEQFF.

The rearrangement links TRBV27 to TRBJ2-7, with no clear D. The CDR3 is 12 amino acids. Looked up from germline, CDR1 is MNHEY and CDR2 is SMNVEV (reference sequence). Trimming stripped 6 bases from V and 3 bases from J, with 9 bases between. This chain's CDR3 is CASRSHSYEQYF. The CDR3, as DNA: TGTGCCAGCAGATCCCACAGCTACGAGCAGTACTTC.

The V call is TRBV5-1, the J call TRBJ2-2; no clear D gene. This CDR3 comprises 13 residues. Trimming took off 5 bases at V and 1 base at J, with 6 bases between the two ends. The germline V gene encodes CDR1 SGHRS and CDR2 YFSETQ. The CDR3 DNA reads TGCGCCAGCAGGGCGGAGAACACCGGGGAGCTGTTTTTT. Protein sequence: CASRAENTGELFF.

The CDR3 loop reads CASSYRRDSPYEQYF. The CDR3 DNA reads TGTGCCAGCAGTTACCGCCGGGACAGCCCCTACGAGCAGTACTTC. The genes are TRBV6-5 and TRBJ2-7; TRBD1 matches at 7 bases. CDR3 length equals 15 residues. CDR1 is MNHEY and CDR2 is SVGAGI in the germline V gene. J was trimmed by 2 bases and V by 2 bases; bases with no gene match: 6.

This rearrangement joins TRBV18 to TRBJ1-2; no firm D call. Between the trimmed V and J ends, which lost 5 bases and 6 bases, there was a span of 7 bases. The CDR3 is 11 amino acids. Germline loops: CDR1 KGHSH, CDR2 LQKENI. For the CDR3, the DNA is TGTGCCAGCTCAACAATGGATGGCTACACCTTC. The encoded protein is CASSTMDGYTF.

This rearrangement joins TRBV4-1 to TRBJ1-1, with TRBD1 identical over 9 bases. V shed 4 bases, J shed 5 bases, and the junction held 8 bases outside the gene matches. The CDR3 extends over 15 amino acids. Germline lookup yields CDR1 MGHRA and CDR2 YSYEKL. The CDR3 reads CASSPRQGEGTEAFF. The CDR3 DNA follows: TGCGCCAGCAGCCCTCGACAGGGGGAAGGAACTGAAGCTTTCTTT.

The V call is TRBV4-1, the J call TRBJ1-2, with D tentatively TRBD1 (6 bases). CDR1 and CDR2 (germline): MGHRA, YSYEKL. The CDR3 consists of 16 residues. Trimming stripped 2 bases from V and 0 bases from J, with 13 bases between. The CDR3 region has the DNA TGCGCCAGCAGCCAACCCCGAACAGGGACTAACTATGGCTACACCTTC. This codes for CASSQPRTGTNYGYTF.

V is TRBV7-3 and J is TRBJ2-7; TRBD1 aligns across 10 bases. Germline assignment: CDR1 SGHTA and CDR2 FQGTGA. With V trimmed by 5 bases and J by 6 bases, 7 bases remained unmatched. The CDR3 runs 14 residues. The CDR3 DNA is TGTGCCAGCAGCGTGACAGGGGGCGGGGGCGAGCAGTACTTC. As protein: CASSVTGGGGEQYF.

The chain joins TRBV6-6 to TRBJ2-7; 14 nucleotides align to TRBD2. Germline-derived CDR1 and CDR2 are MNHNY and SVGAGI (reference sequence). This CDR3 is 15 amino acids long. V dropped 5 bases and J dropped 6; count of bases not matched to a gene: 6. The CDR3 region has the DNA TGTGCCAGCAGTACGGGACTAGCGGGAGTCGGCGAGCAGTACTTC. Its protein is CASSTGLAGVGEQYF.

The chain couples TRBV29-1 to TRBJ2-3; 10 positions agree with TRBD2. V gave up 4 bases and J gave up 3 bases; unmatched junction bases: 7. CDR3 length: 15 residues. Germline CDR1 reads SQVTM; CDR2 reads ANQGSEA. CDR3 amino acids: CSVARAGGPTDTQYF. Here the CDR3 DNA reads TGCAGCGTTGCCCGAGCGGGAGGGCCAACAGATACGCAGTATTTT.